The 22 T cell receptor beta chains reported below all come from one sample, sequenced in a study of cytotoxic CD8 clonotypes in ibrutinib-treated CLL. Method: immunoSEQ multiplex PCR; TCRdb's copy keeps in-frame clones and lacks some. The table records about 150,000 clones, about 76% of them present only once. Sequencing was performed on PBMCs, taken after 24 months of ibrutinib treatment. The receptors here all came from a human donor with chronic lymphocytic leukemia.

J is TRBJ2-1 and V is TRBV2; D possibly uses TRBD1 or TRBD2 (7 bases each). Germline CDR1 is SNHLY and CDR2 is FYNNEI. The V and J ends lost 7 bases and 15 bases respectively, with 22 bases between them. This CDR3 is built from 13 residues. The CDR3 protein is CASTQGEGAGGFF. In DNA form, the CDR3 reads TGTGCCAGCACCCAAGGGGAGGGGGCAGGTGGGTTCTTC. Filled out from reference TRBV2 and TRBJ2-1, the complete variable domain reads EPEVTQTPSHQVTQMGQEVILRCVPISNHLYFYWYRQILGQKVEFLVSFYNNEISEKSEIFDDQFSVERPDGSNFTLKIRSTKLEDSAMYFCASTQGEGAGGFFGPGTRLTVL.

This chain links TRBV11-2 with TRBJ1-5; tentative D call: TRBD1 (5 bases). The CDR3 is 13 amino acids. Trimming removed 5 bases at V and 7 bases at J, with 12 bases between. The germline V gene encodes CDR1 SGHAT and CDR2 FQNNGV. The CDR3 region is CASSRTLRQPQHF. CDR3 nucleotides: TGTGCCAGCAGCAGGACATTAAGGCAGCCCCAGCATTTT.

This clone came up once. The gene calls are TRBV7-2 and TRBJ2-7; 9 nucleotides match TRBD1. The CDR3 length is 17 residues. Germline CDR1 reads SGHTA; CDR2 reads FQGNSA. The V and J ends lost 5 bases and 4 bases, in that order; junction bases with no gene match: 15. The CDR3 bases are TGTGCCAGCAGCCGCCCGACATTCGGACAGGGGACTTACGAGCAGTACTTC. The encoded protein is CASSRPTFGQGTYEQYF.

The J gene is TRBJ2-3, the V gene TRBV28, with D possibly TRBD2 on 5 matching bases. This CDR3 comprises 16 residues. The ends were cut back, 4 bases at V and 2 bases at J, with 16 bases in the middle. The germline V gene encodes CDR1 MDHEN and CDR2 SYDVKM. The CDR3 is CASSSPRTGPTDTQYF. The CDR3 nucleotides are TGTGCCAGCAGTTCCCCCAGGACTGGCCCCACAGATACGCAGTATTTT.

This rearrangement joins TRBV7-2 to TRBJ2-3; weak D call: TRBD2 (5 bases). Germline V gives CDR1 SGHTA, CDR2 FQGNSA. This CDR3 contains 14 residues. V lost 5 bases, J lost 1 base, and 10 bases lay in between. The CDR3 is CASSRERGTDTQYF. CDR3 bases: TGTGCCAGCAGCCGGGAAAGGGGCACAGATACGCAGTATTTT.

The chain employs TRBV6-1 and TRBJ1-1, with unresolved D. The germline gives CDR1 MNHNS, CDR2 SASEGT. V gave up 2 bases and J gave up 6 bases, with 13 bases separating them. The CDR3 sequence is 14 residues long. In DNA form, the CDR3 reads TGTGCCAGCAGTGAACCCACCCGCGGCCCTGAAGCTTTCTTT. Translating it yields CASSEPTRGPEAFF.

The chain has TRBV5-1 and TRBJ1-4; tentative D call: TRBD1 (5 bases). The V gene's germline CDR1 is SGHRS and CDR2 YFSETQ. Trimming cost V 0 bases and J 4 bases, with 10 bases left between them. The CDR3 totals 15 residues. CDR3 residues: CASSLGNGGNEKLFF. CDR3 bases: TGCGCCAGCAGCTTGGGTAACGGGGGTAATGAAAAACTGTTTTTT.

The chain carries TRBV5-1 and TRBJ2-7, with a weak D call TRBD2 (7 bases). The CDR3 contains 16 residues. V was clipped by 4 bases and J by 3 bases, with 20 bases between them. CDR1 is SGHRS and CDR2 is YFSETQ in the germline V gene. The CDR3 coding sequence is TGCGCCAGCAGCCCGGGGGGCCTTGGTGAGGGCTACGAGCAGTACTTC. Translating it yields CASSPGGLGEGYEQYF.

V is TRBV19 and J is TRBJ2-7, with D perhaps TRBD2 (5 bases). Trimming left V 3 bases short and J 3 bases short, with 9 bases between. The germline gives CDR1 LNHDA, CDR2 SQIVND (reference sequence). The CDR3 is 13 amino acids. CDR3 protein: CASSIGVGYEQYF. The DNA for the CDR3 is TGTGCCAGTAGTATCGGGGTGGGCTACGAGCAGTACTTC. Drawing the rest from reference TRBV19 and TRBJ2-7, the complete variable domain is DGGITQSPKYLFRKEGQNVTLSCEQNLNHDAMYWYRQDPGQGLRLIYYSQIVNDFQKGDIAEGYSVSREKKESFPLTVTSAQKNPTAFYLCASSIGVGYEQYFGPGTRLTVT.

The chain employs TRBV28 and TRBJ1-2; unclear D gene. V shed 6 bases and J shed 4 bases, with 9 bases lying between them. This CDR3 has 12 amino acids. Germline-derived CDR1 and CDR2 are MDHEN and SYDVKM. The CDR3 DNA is TGTGCCAGCAGCCGCCCTGTCTATGGCTACACCTTC. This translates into CASSRPVYGYTF.

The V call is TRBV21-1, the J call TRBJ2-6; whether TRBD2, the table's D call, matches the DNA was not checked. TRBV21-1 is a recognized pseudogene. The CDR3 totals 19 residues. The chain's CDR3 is CASSKAPPGEISGANVLTF. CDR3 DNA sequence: TGTGCCAGCAGCAAAGCCCCACCGGGGGAGATTTCTGGGGCCAACGTCCTGACTTTC.

The CDR3 loop is CAISVGIRQAHYGYTF. The CDR3 DNA reads TGTGCCATCAGTGTGGGGATTCGGCAGGCCCACTATGGCTACACCTTC. The chain employs TRBV10-3 and TRBJ1-2; D ambiguous. V was clipped by 4 bases and J by 3 bases, with 18 bases between them. The V gene's germline CDR1 is ENHRY and CDR2 SYGVKD. The CDR3 consists of 16 residues.

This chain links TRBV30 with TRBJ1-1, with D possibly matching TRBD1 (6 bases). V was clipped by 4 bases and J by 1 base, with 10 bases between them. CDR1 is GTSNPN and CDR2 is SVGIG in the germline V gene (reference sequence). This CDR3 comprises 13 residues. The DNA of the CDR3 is TGTGCCTGGACAACAGGGACGAACACTGAAGCTTTCTTT. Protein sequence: CAWTTGTNTEAFF.

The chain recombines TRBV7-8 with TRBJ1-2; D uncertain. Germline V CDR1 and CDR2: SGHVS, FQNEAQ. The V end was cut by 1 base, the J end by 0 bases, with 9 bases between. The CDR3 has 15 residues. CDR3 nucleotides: TGTGCCAGCAGCTTAGGTGCAGCCTCTAACTATGGCTACACCTTC. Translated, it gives CASSLGAASNYGYTF.

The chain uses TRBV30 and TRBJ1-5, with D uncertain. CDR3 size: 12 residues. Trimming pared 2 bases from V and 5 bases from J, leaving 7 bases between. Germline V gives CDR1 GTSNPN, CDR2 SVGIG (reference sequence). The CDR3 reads CAWSQSHQPQHF. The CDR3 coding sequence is TGTGCCTGGAGTCAGTCCCATCAGCCCCAGCATTTT.

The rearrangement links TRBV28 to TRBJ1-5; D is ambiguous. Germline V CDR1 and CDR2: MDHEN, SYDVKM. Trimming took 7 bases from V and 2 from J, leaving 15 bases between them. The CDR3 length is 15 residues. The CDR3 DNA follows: TGTGCCAGCACCGCCAGTCCAAGGGGCAATCAGCCCCAGCATTTT. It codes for CASTASPRGNQPQHF.

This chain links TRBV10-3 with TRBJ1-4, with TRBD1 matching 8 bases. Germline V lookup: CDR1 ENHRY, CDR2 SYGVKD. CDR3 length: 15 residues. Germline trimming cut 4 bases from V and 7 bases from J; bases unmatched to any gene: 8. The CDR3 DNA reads TGTGCCATCAGTGCCACTGGACAGGGCGGTGAAAAACTGTTTTTT. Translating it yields CAISATGQGGEKLFF.

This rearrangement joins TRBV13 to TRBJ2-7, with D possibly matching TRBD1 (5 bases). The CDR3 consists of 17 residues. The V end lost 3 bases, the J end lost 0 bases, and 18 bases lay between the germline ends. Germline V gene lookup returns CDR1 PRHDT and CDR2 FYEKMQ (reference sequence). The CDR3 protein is CASSLAGWGPSSYEQYF. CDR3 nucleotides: TGTGCCAGCAGCTTGGCTGGGTGGGGCCCAAGCTCCTACGAGCAGTACTTC. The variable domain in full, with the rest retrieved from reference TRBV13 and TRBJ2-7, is AAGVIQSPRHLIKEKRETATLKCYPIPRHDTVYWYQQGPGQDPQFLISFYEKMQSDKGSIPDRFSAQQFSDYHSELNMSSLELGDSALYFCASSLAGWGPSSYEQYFGPGTRLTVT.

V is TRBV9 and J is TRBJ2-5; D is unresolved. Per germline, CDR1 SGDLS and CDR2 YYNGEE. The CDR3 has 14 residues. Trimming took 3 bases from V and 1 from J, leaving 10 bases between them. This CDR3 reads CASSAGNTQETQYF. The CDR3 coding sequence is TGTGCCAGCAGCGCAGGCAACACCCAAGAGACCCAGTACTTC. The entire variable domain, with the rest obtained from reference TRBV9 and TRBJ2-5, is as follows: DSGVTQTPKHLITATGQRVTLRCSPRSGDLSVYWYQQSLDQGLQFLIQYYNGEERAKGNILERFSAQQFPDLHSELNLSSLELGDSALYFCASSAGNTQETQYFGPGTRLLVL.

The CDR3 loop reads CASSPSAGTQYF. CDR3 sequence (DNA): TGTGCCAGCAGCCCCTCGGCAGGCACGCAGTATTTT. The rearrangement uses TRBV7-3 and TRBJ2-3; unclear D gene. CDR1 is SGHTA and CDR2 is FQGTGA in the germline V gene. Trimming left V 5 bases short and J 9 bases short, with 12 bases between. CDR3 length: 12 residues.

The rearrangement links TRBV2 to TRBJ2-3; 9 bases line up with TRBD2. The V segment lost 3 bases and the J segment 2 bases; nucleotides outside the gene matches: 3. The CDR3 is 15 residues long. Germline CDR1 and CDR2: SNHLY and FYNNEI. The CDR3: CASSEAGGFTDTQYF. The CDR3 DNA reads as TGTGCCAGCAGTGAGGCGGGGGGGTTCACAGATACGCAGTATTTT.

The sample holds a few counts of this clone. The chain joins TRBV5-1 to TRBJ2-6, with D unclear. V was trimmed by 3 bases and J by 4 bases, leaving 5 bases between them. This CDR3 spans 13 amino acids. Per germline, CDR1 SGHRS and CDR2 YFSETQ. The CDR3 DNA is TGCGCCAGCAGCTCGACAGGGGCCAACGTCCTGACTTTC. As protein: CASSSTGANVLTF.